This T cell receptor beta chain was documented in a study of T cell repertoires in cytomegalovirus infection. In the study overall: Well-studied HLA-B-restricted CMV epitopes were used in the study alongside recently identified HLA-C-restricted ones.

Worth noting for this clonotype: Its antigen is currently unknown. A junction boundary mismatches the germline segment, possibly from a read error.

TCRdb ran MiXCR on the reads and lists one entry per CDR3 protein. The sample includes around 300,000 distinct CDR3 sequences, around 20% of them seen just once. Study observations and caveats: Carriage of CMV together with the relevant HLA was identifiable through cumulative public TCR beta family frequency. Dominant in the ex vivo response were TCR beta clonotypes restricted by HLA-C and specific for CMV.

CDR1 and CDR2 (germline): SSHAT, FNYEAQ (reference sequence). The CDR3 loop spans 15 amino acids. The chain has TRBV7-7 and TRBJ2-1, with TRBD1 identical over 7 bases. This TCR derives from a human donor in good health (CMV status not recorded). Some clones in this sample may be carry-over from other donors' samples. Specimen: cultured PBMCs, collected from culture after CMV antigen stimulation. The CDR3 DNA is TGTGCTAGCAGCTTACTACAGGGGCCCTTGAATGAGCAGTTCTTC. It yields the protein CASSLLQGPLNEQFF.